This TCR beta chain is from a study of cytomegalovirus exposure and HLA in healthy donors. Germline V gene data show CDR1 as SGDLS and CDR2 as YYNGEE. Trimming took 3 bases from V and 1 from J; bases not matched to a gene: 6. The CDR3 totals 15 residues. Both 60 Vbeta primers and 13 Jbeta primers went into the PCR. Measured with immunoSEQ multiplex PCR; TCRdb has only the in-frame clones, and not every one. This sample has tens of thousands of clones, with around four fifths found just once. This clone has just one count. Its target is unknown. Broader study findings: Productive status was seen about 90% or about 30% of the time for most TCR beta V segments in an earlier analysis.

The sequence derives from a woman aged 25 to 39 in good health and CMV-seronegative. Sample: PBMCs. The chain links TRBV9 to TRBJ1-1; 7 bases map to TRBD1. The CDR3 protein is CASSELQGTNTEAFF. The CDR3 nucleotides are TGTGCCAGCAGCGAACTACAGGGGACGAACACTGAAGCTTTCTTT.